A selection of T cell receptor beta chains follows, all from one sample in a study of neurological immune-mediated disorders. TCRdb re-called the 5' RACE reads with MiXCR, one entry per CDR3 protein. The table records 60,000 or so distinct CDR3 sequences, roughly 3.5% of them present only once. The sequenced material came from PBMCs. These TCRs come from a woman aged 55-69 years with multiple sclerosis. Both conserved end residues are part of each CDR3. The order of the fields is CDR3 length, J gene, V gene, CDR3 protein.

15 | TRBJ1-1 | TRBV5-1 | CASSDPKRGNTEAFF
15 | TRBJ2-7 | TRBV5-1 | CASSLVGERADEQYF
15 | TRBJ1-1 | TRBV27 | CASSSIKISGTEAFF
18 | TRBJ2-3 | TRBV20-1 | CSARPASGNRRAPDTQYF
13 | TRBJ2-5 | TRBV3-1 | CASSQGFQETQYF
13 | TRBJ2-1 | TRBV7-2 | CASSPTPGTEQFF
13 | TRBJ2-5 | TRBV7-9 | CASSLDDQETQYF
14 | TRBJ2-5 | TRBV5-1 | CASGELAGQETQYF
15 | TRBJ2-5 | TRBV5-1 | CASSLSTSGAETQYF
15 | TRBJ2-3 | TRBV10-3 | CAISLTSGGTDTQYF
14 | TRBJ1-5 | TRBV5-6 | CASSLFSLNQPQHF
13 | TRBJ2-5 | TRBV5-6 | CASSLWEQETQYF
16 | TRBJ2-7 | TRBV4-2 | CASSQDIGGASYEQYF
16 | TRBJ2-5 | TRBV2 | CASSDPRGRVRETQYF
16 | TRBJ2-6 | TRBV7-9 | CASSFVGARGANVLTF
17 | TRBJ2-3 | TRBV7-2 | CASSFLSGGNSTDTQYF
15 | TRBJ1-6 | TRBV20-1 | CSATTGVLHNSPLHF
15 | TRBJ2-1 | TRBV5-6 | CASSLVDRTSNKQFF
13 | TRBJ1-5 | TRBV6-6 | CASMFDGGQPQHF
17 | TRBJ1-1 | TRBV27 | CASSFKGTRFLNTEAFF
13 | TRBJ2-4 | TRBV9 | CASSVRELGVQYF
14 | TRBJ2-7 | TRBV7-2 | CASSLTSGGYEQYF
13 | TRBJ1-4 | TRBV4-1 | CASGAGYNEKLFF
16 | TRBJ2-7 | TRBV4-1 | CASSREGGFNSYEQYF
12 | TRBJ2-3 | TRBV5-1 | CASSPLGMSQYF
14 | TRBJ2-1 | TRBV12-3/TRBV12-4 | CATKTSGSYNEQFF
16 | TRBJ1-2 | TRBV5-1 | CASSLGGTSTNYGYTF
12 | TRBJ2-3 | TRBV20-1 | CSASREVDTQYF
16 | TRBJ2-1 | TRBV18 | CASSPHGGGAYNEQFF
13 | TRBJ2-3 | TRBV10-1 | CASSGTDTDTQYF
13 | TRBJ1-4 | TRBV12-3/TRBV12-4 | CASNSGLNEKLFF
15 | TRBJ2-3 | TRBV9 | CASSVGPADTDTQYF
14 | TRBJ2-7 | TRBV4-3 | CASSQEARDSEQYF
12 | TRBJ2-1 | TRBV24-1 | CATSDGRNEQFF
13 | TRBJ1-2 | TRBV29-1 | CSSRGGDNYGYTF
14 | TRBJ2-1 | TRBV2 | CASMTGGAYNEQFF
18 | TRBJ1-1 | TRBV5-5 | CASSLSEGLPVMNTEAFF
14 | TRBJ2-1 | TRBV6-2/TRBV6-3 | CASSYSAGANEQFF
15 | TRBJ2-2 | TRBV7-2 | CASRLAGGSSGELFF
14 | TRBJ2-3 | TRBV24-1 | CATSRTGLTDTQYF
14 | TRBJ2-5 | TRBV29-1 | CSVEDSGGEETQYF
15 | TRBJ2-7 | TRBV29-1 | CSVEDPGGSSYEQYF
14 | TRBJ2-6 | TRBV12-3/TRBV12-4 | CASSQSERLHLLTF
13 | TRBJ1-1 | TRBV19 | CASRVGWGTEAFF
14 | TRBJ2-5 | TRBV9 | CASSPGTLAGTQYF
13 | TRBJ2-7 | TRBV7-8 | CASSLDTLYEQYF
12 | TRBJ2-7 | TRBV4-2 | CASSQGDPEQYF
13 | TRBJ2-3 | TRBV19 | CASKESGGDTQYF
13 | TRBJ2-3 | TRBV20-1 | CSARTPNTDTQYF
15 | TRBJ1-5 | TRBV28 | CASRPGTGANQPQHF
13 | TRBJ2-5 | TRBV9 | CASSPSSQETQYF
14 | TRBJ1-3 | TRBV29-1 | CSVSRGVSGNTIYF
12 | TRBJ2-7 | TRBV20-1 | CSAARDSYEQYF
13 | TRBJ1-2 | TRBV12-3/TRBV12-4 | CASSFYSLGGYTF
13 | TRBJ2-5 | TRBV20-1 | CSVLASYQETQYF
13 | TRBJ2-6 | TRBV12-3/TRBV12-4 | CASRLAGANVLTF